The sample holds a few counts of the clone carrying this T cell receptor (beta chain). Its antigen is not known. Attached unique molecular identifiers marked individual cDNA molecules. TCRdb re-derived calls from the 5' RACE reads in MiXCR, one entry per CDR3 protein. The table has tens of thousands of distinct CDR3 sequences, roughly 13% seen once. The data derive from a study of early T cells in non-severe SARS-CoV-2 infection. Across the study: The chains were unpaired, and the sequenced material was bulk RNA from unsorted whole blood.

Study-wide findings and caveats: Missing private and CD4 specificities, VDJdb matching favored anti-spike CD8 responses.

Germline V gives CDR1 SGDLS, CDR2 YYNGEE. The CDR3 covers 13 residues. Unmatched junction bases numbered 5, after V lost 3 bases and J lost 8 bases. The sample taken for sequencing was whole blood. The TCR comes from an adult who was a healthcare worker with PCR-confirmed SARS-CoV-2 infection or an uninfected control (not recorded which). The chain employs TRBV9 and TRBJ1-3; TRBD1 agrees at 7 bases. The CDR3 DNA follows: TGTGCCAGCAGCGGAAATCAGGGGGACACCATATATTTT. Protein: CASSGNQGDTIYF.